This T cell receptor beta chain is drawn from a study of cytomegalovirus exposure and HLA in healthy donors. Study at large: The Caucasian-associated ancestry cluster contained 65% to 85% of the approximately 430 genotyped donors. Findings and caveats of the study: A likely sequencing artifact accounted for one observed cluster of highly shared sequence variants. Most TCRs appeared rarely, but some public TCRs recurred in many donors. Reports credit the classifier with highly specific, highly sensitive diagnosis of cytomegalovirus status.

The CDR3 is made up of 12 amino acids. Germline V CDR1 and CDR2: LNHDA, SQIVND (reference sequence). V shed 1 base and J shed 9 bases, with 7 bases lying between them. Amplification used 60 Vbeta primers and 13 Jbeta primers. The method was immunoSEQ multiplex PCR; TCRdb's version includes in-frame clones alone and lacks a portion of them. The sample contains 100,000 to 150,000 clones, about 80% of which appear only once. A word on this clone: The antigen is unknown.

The chain has TRBV19 and TRBJ2-1; D not certain. This clonotype was sampled from a man aged 18-30 years in good health and CMV-seronegative. Specimen: PBMCs. This chain's CDR3 is CASSIGAREQFF. CDR3 coding DNA: TGTGCCAGTAGTATAGGGGCACGTGAGCAGTTCTTC.